This T cell receptor beta chain is drawn from a study of T cells after yellow fever vaccination. General study points: CD4 and CD8 compartments shared a small share of clonotypes, likely from convergent recombination. By day 5 rather than day 15, the secondary response had peaked, though it was weaker. Post-booster reappearance was seen for most primary-vaccination clones (just over 95% CD4, roughly 88% CD8).

Note on this clonotype: Its antigen is currently unknown.

The study made its TCR cDNA through 5'RACE template switching. That step introduced a universal primer site along with UMIs. MiXCR, applied by TCRdb to the 5' RACE reads, yields one record per CDR3 protein. The data show roughly 250,000 distinct CDR3 sequences, with around 13% seen just once and about 0.54% held by the top ten. This sequence originates from a man aged 30 to 45 who received the YFV17D yellow fever vaccine. The input for sequencing was CD4+ T cells sorted from PBMCs, taken 45 days after the yellow fever booster vaccination.

CDR3 region: CASSLGTGPYYGYTF. Written as DNA, the CDR3 is TGTGCCAGCAGCTTGGGGACAGGACCTTACTATGGCTACACCTTC. The chain employs TRBV7-2 and TRBJ1-2; 8 nucleotides match TRBD1. Germline trimming cut 3 bases from V and 3 bases from J; bases unmatched to any gene: 6. The CDR3 has 15 residues. Germline CDR1 SGHTA, CDR2 FQGNSA.